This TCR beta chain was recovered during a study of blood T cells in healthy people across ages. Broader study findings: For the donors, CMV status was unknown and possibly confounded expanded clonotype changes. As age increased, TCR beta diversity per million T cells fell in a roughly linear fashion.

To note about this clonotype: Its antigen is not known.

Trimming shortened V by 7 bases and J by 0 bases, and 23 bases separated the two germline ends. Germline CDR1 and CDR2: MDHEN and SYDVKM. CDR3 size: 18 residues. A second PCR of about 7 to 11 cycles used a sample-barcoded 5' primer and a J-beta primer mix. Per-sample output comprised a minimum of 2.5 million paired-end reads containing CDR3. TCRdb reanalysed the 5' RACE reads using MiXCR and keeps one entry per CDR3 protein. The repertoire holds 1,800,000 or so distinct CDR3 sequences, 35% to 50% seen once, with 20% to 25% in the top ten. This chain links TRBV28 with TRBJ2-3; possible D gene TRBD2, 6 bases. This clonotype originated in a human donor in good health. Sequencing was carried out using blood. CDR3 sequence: CASTSLPLLATSTDTQYF. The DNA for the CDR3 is TGTGCCAGCACCTCACTCCCACTCCTAGCGACGAGCACAGATACGCAGTATTTT.